The rows below give T cell receptor beta chains drawn from one sample of a study of human T cells and chemical hapten exposure. TCRdb ran MiXCR on the RACE reads and lists one entry per CDR3 protein. The sample consists of about 380,000 distinct CDR3 sequences, roughly 4.8% of them appearing once. The sample here was whole blood, taken in connection with sensitization to the hapten diphenylcyclopropenone (DPC). These receptors all stem from a woman aged 45-65 years with alopecia areata. Some clones in this sample may be carry-over from other donors' samples. Each CDR3 is given with its conserved first and last residue. Fields, in order: V gene, J gene, D gene, clone size, CDR3 DNA, CDR3 protein. A D gene is named only where the DNA matches it firmly. Part of the rows lack a size; the others show once, few, many or a class for expanded clones.

TRBV18,TRBJ1-2,TRBD1,few,TGTGCCAGCTCACCGATAAGACAGGGAGAAGGCTACACCTTC,CASSPIRQGEGYTF
TRBV11-2,TRBJ2-3,NA,few,TGTGCCAGCAGCCAAAGGAGGTCCACAGATACGCAGTATTTT,CASSQRRSTDTQYF
TRBV24-1,TRBJ2-1,NA,NA,TGTGCCACCAGTGATGCCGGACTCTACAATGAGCAGTTCTTC,CATSDAGLYNEQFF
TRBV28,TRBJ2-7,NA,many,TGTGCCAGCAGTTTATGGGGGCGTCACGAGCAGTACTTC,CASSLWGRHEQYF
TRBV7-6,TRBJ2-2,TRBD2,NA,TGTGCCAGCAGCGGTATGGCGGGAGGGCCCACCGGGGAGCTGTTTTTT,CASSGMAGGPTGELFF
TRBV6-2/TRBV6-3,TRBJ1-5,NA,few,TGTGCCACCGACAACGGACAGTATCAGCCCCAGCATTTT,CATDNGQYQPQHF
TRBV5-1,TRBJ1-6,TRBD1,few,TGCGCCAGCAGCACGACAGGGTCCGGGATCTCACCCCTCCACTTT,CASSTTGSGISPLHF
TRBV27,TRBJ2-7,TRBD1,few,TGTGCCAGCAGTCGGCTGGGACAGGGCCCCGAGCAGTACTTC,CASSRLGQGPEQYF
TRBV4-1,TRBJ2-3,NA,many,TGCGCCAGCAGCCAAGGAGAGGGGACCTCGCCCACAGATACGCAGTATTTT,CASSQGEGTSPTDTQYF
TRBV15,TRBJ1-3,NA,many,TGTGCCACCAGCAGAGAGGTCTCTGGAAACACCATATATTTT,CATSREVSGNTIYF
TRBV18,TRBJ1-1,NA,few,TGTGCCAGCTCACCACAGATGGATATGAACACTGAAGCTTTCTTT,CASSPQMDMNTEAFF